The source of this T cell receptor (beta chain) is a study of blood T cell repertoires in COVID-19 (dated by TCRdb to about 2020). Study-level background: Collaborator samples came from the United States, Italy and Spain and covered acute and convalescent phases of COVID-19. Subjects who had been exposed to COVID-19, were actively infected with it, or had recovered from it provided the deeply sampled blood TCRbeta repertoires that made up the dataset. Where HLA class I and class II types were available, the types were taken from metadata supplied by the sample provider, not from assay-based typing. A freely available public database, intended as a resource for researchers studying the immune response to SARS-CoV-2, is where the repertoires were released. A de-identified subject ID, COVID-19 status, age in years and sex were almost always included in the sample metadata. The material from the prospective study consisted of cDNA or gDNA derived from T cells, B-cell-depleted T cells, or PBMCs. Samples were obtained from the ongoing ImmuneRACE study (first 160 participants) and from about 1,300 subjects provided by 6 global collaborators. Points the paper makes about the study in general: Clinical and demographic metadata were provided uncurated, with the amount varying by source and participant.

Whole blood was collected in K2EDTA tubes by collaborating institutions according to the institutions' own protocols. For TCRbeta analysis, collaborators shipped samples as frozen whole blood, isolated PBMCs, or DNA extracted from either of those sample types. Inclusive of the bounding cysteine and phenylalanine, the CDR3 is 15 residues long. Only CDR3 DNA remains: 45 bases, in frame from the first base. The junction shows trimming of 2 bases on V and 7 bases on J, and the gene matches do not reach 5 bases of it. The CDR1 and CDR2 encoded by the germline V gene are SGHRS and YFSETQ. With regard to this clone: There is no known antigen for this receptor. One base away there is no much larger clone; base qualities are not given.

The immunoSEQ Assay, a bias-controlled multiplex PCR, was used to amplify TCRbeta CDR3 regions from genomic DNA. In the authors' own workflow: Nucleated cell counts per sample were estimated from amplification of reference gene primers within the assay. To quantify the absolute abundance of each unique TCRbeta CDR3 rearrangement, sequence reads were collapsed and filtered. For each sample, productive Simpson clonality was calculated by taking the square root of Simpson's diversity index across productive rearrangements. TCRdb obtained this table from immuneACCESS and retained in-frame rearrangements with V and J assigned. These tables miss some clones; where compared with another copy, unresolved V genes account for less than half of the shortfall, and the remainder is unexplained. The V and J calls and the clone size are those of that table, but D and trimming were determined from the DNA. The sample records about 23,000 clones, roughly 92% of which are singletons. 3.5% to 4.5% of the sample is taken by the ten largest.

This chain joins TRBV5-1 to TRBJ2-1; 11 junctional bases match TRBD2. Specimen: peripheral blood. The receptor was derived from a woman aged 45-65 years with active COVID-19. The nucleotides are TGCGCCAGCAGCTTTACTAGCGGGAGTAGTAATGAGCAGTTCTTC. This is translated as CASSFTSGSSNEQFF.